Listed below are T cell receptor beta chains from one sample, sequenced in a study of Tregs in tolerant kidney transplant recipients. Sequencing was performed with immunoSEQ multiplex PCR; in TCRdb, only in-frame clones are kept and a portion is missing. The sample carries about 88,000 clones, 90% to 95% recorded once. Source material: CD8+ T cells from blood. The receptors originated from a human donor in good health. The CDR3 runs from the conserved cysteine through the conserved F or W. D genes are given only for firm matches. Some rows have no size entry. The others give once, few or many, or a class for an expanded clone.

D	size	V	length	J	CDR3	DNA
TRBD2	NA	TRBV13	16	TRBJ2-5	CASSQTGGGARETQYF	TGTGCCAGCAGCCAAACCGGCGGGGGGGCCCGGGAGACCCAGTACTTC
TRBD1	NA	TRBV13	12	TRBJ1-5	CASSLGQQPQHF	TGTGCCAGCAGCTTGGGACAGCAGCCCCAGCATTTT
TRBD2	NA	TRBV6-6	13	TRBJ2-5	CASSYSGGETQYF	TGTGCCAGCAGTTACTCGGGGGGGGAGACCCAGTACTTC
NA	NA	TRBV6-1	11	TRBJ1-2	CASSEGYGYTF	TGTGCCAGCAGTGAAGGGTATGGCTACACCTTC
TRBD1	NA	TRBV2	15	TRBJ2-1	CASSDPGQGAYEQFF	TGTGCCAGCAGCGACCCGGGACAGGGGGCCTATGAGCAGTTCTTC
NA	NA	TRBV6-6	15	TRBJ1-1	CASSYSAETNTEAFF	TGTGCCAGCAGTTACTCGGCGGAAACGAACACTGAAGCTTTCTTT
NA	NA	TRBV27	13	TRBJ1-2	CATRDDTPHGYTF	TGTGCCACCCGGGACGACACCCCCCATGGCTACACCTTC
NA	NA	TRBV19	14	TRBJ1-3	CASSILDSGNTIYF	TGTGCCAGTAGTATACTGGACTCTGGAAACACCATATATTTT
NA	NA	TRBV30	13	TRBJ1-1	CAWSPGANTEAFF	TGTGCCTGGAGTCCAGGAGCGAACACTGAAGCTTTCTTT
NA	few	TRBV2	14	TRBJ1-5	CASSDAQGNQPQHF	TGTGCCAGCAGTGACGCGCAGGGGAATCAGCCCCAGCATTTT
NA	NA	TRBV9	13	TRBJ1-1	CASSVGVRTEAFF	TGTGCCAGCAGCGTAGGGGTTCGGACTGAAGCTTTCTTT
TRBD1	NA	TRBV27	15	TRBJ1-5	CASSLAQGAGQPQHF	TGTGCCAGCAGTTTAGCACAGGGGGCCGGTCAGCCCCAGCATTTT
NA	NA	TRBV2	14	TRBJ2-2	CASSGGGNTGELFF	TGTGCCAGCAGCGGGGGCGGGAACACCGGGGAGCTGTTTTTT
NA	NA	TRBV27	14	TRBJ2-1	CASSLGRRSNEQFF	TGTGCCAGCAGTTTGGGGCGCAGGTCCAATGAGCAGTTCTTC
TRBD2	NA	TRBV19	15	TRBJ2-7	CASSPGTSGSYEQYF	TGTGCCAGTAGTCCTGGGACTAGCGGGAGTTACGAGCAGTACTTC
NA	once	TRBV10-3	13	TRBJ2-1	CASSPLTRGEQFF	TGTGCCAGCAGCCCCCTAACGCGGGGTGAGCAGTTCTTC
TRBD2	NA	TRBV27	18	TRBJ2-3	CASSLWASGNYGTDTQYF	TGTGCCAGCAGCTTATGGGCTAGCGGAAATTACGGCACAGATACGCAGTATTTT
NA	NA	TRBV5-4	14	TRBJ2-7	CASSLGAGTYEQYF	TGTGCCAGCAGCTTGGGGGCAGGGACCTACGAGCAGTACTTC
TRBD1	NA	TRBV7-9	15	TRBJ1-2	CASSLGGQGQYGYTF	TGTGCCAGCAGCTTAGGAGGACAGGGTCAATATGGCTACACCTTC
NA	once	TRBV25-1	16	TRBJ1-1	CAAVPRNKGMNTEAFF	TGTGCCGCCGTCCCTCGGAACAAAGGCATGAACACTGAAGCTTTCTTT
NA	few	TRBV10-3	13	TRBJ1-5	CAISETSNQPQHF	TGTGCCATCAGTGAGACCTCAAATCAGCCCCAGCATTTT
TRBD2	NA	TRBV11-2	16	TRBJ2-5	CASSLEAAGYQETQYF	TGTGCCAGCAGCTTAGAGGCAGCGGGGTACCAAGAGACCCAGTACTTC
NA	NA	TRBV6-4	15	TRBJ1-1	CASSAARGATHEAFF	TGTGCCAGCAGTGCCGCGCGGGGGGCCACGCATGAAGCTTTCTTT